These 3 T cell receptor beta chains came from one sample sequenced in a study of cytotoxic CD8 clonotypes in ibrutinib-treated CLL. Using immunoSEQ multiplex PCR, the repertoire was profiled, and TCRdb retains in-frame clones only, with some absent. The sample holds some 3,000 clones, around 83% seen once. The sequencing here drew on PBMCs, taken before ibrutinib treatment. These TCRs come from a human donor with chronic lymphocytic leukemia.

The V gene is TRBV15, the J gene TRBJ1-5, with TRBD1 matching 9 bases. After removal of 1 base from V and 0 bases from J, the junction contained 19 bases not matched to a gene. There are 22 residues in the CDR3. CDR1 and CDR2 from the germline V gene are LNHNV and YYDKDF (reference sequence). DNA of the CDR3: TGTGCCACCAGCAGAGTTCGGGGGGCGGACAGGGGAAAGATCTATAGCAATCAGCCCCAGCATTTT. Translation gives CATSRVRGADRGKIYSNQPQHF.

This clone was seen only once. The chain uses TRBV5-4 and TRBJ2-1, with 7 bases lining up with TRBD2. The ends lost 1 base at V and 4 bases at J; junction bases unmatched: 5. CDR1 is SGHNT and CDR2 is YYREEE in the germline V gene (reference sequence). The CDR3 is 15 residues long. The DNA for the CDR3 is TGTGCCAGCAGCTTGAACGGGGGGAGGTACAATGAGCAGTTCTTC. It is translated as CASSLNGGRYNEQFF.

The chain recombines TRBV7-9 with TRBJ2-7; 11 bases map to TRBD1. V was pared by 3 bases and J by 6 bases, with 7 bases of the junction left unmatched. Germline CDR1 reads SEHNR; CDR2 reads FQNEAQ (reference sequence). The CDR3 runs 15 residues. The CDR3 protein is CASSFSGTGGSEQYF. DNA of the CDR3: TGTGCCAGCAGCTTTTCCGGGACAGGGGGAAGCGAGCAGTACTTC.